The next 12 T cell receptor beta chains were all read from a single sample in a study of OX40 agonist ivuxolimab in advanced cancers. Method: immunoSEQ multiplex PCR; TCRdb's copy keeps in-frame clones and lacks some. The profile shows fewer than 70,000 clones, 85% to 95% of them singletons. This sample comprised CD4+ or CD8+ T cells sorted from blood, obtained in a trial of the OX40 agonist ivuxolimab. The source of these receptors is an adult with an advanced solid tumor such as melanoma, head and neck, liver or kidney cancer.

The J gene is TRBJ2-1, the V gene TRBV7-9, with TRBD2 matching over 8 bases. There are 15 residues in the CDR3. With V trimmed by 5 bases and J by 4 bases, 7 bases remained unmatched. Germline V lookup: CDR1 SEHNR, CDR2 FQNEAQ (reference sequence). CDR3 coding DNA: TGTGCCAGCAGCATAAAAGCGGGAGAATACAATGAGCAGTTCTTC. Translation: CASSIKAGEYNEQFF.

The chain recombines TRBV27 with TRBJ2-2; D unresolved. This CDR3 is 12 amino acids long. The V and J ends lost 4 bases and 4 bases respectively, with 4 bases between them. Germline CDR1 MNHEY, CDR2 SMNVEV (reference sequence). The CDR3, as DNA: TGTGCCAGCAGTTACTTCACCGGGGAGCTGTTTTTT. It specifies CASSYFTGELFF.

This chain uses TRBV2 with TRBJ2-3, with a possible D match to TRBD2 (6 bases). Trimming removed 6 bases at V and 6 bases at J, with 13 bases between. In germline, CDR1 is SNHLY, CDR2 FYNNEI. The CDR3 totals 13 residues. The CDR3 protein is CASREGLADTQYF. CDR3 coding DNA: TGTGCCAGCAGAGAGGGCCTAGCGGATACGCAGTATTTT.

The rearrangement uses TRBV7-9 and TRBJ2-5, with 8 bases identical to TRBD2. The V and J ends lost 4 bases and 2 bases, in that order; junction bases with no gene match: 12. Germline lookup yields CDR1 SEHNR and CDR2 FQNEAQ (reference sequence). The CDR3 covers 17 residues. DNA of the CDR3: TGTGCCAGCAGCTCACCGAGAGGCCGGGAGGGTCAAGAGACCCAGTACTTC. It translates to CASSSPRGREGQETQYF.

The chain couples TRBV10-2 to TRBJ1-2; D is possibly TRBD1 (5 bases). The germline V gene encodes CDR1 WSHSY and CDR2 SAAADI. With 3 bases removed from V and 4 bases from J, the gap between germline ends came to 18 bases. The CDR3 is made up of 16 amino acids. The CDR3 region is CASSDGASGRAYGYTF. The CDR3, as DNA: TGCGCCAGCAGTGACGGGGCCTCGGGGAGAGCCTATGGCTACACCTTC.

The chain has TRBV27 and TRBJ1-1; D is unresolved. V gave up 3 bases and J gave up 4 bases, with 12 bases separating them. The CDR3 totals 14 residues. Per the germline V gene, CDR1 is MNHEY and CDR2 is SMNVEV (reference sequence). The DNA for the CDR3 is TGTGCCAGCAGTTTTTTTTTAGGGAGCACTGAAGCTTTCTTT. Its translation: CASSFFLGSTEAFF.

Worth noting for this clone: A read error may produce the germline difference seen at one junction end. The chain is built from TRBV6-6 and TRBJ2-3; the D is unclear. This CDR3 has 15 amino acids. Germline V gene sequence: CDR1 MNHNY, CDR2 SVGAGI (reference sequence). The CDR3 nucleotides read TGTGCCAGCAGTTACGCGCCGCTCGGTTACAGATACGCAGTATTT. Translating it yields CASSYAPLGYRYAVF.

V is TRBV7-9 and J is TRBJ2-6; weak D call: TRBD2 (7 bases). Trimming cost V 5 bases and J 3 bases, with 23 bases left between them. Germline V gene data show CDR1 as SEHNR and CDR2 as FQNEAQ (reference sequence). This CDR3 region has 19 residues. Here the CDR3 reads CASSIGTGTTFYGANVLTF. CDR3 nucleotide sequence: TGTGCCAGCAGCATAGGAACAGGGACTACCTTCTATGGGGCCAACGTCCTGACTTTC.

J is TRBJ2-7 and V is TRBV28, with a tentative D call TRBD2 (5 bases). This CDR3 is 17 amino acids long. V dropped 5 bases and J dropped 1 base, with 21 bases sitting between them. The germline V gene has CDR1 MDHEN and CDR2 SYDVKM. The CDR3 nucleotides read TGTGCCAGCAGTATCTCATATATAGGGAGCGGTTCCTACGAGCAGTACTTC. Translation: CASSISYIGSGSYEQYF.

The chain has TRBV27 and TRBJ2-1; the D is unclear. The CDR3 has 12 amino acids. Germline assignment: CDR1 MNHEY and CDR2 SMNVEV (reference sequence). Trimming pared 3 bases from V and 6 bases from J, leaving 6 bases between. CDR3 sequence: CASSFLGNEQFF. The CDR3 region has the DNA TGTGCCAGCAGTTTTTTGGGCAATGAGCAGTTCTTC.

The CDR3 sequence is CASSLVGGDEQYF. The CDR3 bases are TGTGCCAGCAGCTTGGTGGGCGGAGACGAGCAGTACTTC. The rearrangement uses TRBV5-6 and TRBJ2-7; D not certain. The germline V gene has CDR1 SGHDT and CDR2 YYEEEE. Trimming took off 0 bases at V and 5 bases at J, with 9 bases between the two ends. The CDR3 extends over 13 amino acids.

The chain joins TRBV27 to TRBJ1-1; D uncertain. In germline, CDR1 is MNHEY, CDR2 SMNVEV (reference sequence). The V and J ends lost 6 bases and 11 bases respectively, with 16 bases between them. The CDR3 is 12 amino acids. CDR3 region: CASSLIGEEAFF. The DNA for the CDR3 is TGTGCCAGCAGCCTTATCGGAGAAGAGGCTTTCTTT.